This T cell receptor beta chain was retrieved from a study of memory CD4+ T cells and cytomegalovirus serostatus. Study in general: This sample comes from healthy Belgian adults, under 10 CMV seropositive, roughly 22 seronegative.

Original data processing: Out-of-frame sequences were removed, leaving roughly 2,200,000 distinct TCRbeta sequences. Using immunoSEQ multiplex PCR, the repertoire was profiled, and TCRdb retains in-frame clones only, with some absent. Clonal size and the V and J genes are those of that table, whereas D and trimming came from the DNA. Of about 61,000 clones listed, about 81% are singletons. The germline V gene has CDR1 SGHRS and CDR2 YFSETQ. The V gene lost 7 bases and the J gene lost 5 bases, with 15 bases spanning the gap. This CDR3 has 13 amino acids. The sort gate was single viable CD3+CD4+CD8-CD45RO+ cells for memory CD4+ T cells. CMV serostatus came from serum IgG against pp150, pp28, p38, p52.

Sequencing was carried out using memory CD4+ T cells from blood. The chain employs TRBV5-1 and TRBJ2-5; D is possibly TRBD1 (5 bases). This TCR was sampled from an adult in good health and CMV-seronegative. The CDR3 coding sequence is TGCGCCAGCTCCCCAGGGAATGGGGAGACCCAGTACTTC. It is translated as CASSPGNGETQYF.